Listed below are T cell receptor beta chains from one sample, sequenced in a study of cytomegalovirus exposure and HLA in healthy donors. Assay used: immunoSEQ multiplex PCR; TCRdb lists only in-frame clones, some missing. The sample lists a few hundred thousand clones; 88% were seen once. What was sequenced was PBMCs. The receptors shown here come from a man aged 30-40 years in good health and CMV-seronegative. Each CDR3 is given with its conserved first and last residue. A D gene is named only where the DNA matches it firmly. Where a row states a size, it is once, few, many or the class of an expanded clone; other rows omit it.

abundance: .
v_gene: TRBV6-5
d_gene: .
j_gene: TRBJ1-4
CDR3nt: TGTGCCAGCAGTTACGGCTCAGGTTGGGCTAATGAAAAACTGTTTTTT
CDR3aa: CASSYGSGWANEKLFF

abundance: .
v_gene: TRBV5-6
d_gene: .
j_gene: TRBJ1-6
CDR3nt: TGTGCCAGCAGCTTGGCTTTGGGGGGACCTTATAATTCACCCCTCCACTTT
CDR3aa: CASSLALGGPYNSPLHF

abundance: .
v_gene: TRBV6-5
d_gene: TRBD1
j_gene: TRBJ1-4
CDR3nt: TGTGCCAGCAGTTACTCGGCACAGGGGTTTAATGAAAAACTGTTTTTT
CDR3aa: CASSYSAQGFNEKLFF

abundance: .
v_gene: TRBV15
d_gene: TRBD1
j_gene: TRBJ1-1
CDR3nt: TGTGCCACCAGCGGGGGACAGCGGAACACTGAAGCTTTCTTT
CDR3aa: CATSGGQRNTEAFF

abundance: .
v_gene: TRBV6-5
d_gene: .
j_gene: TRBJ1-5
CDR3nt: TGTGCCAGCACTAGAATAGGAGGCAATCAGCCCCAGCATTTT
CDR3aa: CASTRIGGNQPQHF

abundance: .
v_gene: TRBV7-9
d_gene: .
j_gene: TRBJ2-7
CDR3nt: TGTGCCAGCAGCTTAGGTTTTCCGTCAGGCGAGCAGTACTTC
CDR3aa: CASSLGFPSGEQYF

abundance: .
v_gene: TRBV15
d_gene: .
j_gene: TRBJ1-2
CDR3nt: TGTGCCACCAGCAGAGATGAATTATTAGCTAACTATGGCTACACCTTC
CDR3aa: CATSRDELLANYGYTF

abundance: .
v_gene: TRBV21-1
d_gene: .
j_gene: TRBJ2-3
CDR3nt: TGTGCCAGCAGCAAAGCGCAGCGGGGGGGAGATACGCAGTATTTT
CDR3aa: CASSKAQRGGDTQYF

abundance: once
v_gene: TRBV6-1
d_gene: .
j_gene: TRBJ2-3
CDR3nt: TGTGCCAGCAGACCCCTCTATGTAGATACGCAGTATTTT
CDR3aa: CASRPLYVDTQYF

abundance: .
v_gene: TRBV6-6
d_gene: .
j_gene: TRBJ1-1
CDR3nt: TGTGCCAGCAGTTACCCTACAGGGCTGAGGACTGAAGCTTTCTTT
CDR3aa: CASSYPTGLRTEAFF

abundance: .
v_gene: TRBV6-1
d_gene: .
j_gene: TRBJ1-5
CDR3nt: TGTGCCAGCAGTGAAGACCCTAATAATCAGCCCCAGCATTTT
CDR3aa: CASSEDPNNQPQHF

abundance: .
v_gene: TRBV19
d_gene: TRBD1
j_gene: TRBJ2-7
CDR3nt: TGTGCCAGTAGTTTTGGACAGGGTTCCTACGAGCAGTACTTC
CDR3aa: CASSFGQGSYEQYF

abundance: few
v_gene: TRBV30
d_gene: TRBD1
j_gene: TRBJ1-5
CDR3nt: TGTGCCGGTGACAGGGCGGGCAATCAGCCCCAGCATTTT
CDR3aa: CAGDRAGNQPQHF

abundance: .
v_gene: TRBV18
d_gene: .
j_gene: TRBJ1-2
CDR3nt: TGTGCCAGCTCACCTTCGGACAGCCCGAGGGAGAATGGCTACACCTTC
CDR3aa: CASSPSDSPRENGYTF

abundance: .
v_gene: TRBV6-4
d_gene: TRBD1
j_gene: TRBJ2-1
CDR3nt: TGTGCCAGCAGTCCTGAACAGGGGCGATACAATGAGCAGTTCTTC
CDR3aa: CASSPEQGRYNEQFF

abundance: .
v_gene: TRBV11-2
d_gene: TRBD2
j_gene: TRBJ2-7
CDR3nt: TGTGCCAGCAGCTTAGTTGGGACTAGCTCCTACGAGCAGTACTTC
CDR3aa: CASSLVGTSSYEQYF

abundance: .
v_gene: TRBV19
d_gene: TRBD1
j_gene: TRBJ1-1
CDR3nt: TGTGCCAGTAGTTGGACAGGGGGCATGAACACTGAAGCTTTCTTT
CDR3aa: CASSWTGGMNTEAFF

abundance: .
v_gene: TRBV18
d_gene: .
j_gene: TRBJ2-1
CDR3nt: TGTGCCAGCTCACAAAAGGGGAATGGAAATGAGCAGTTCTTC
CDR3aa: CASSQKGNGNEQFF

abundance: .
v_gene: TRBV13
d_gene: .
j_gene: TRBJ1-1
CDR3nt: TGTGCCAGCAGCTTAGGGATTCTGGAGGTGGGGTCGAACACTGAAGCTTTCTTT
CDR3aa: CASSLGILEVGSNTEAFF

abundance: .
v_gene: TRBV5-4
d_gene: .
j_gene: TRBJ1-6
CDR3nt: TGTGCCAGCAGCTTCGGGGGTCGGGAGGGGAGGAATTCACCCCTCCACTTT
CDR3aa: CASSFGGREGRNSPLHF

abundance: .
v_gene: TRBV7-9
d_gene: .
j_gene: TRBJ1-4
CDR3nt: TGTGCCAGCAGCTCCGACTTAATGCGCCCCCATGAAAAACTGTTTTTT
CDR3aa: CASSSDLMRPHEKLFF

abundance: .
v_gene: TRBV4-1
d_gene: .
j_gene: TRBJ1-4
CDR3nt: TGCGCCAGCAGCCAGGGAAGCGTCAGGGAGGAAGAAAAACTGTTTTTT
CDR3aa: CASSQGSVREEEKLFF

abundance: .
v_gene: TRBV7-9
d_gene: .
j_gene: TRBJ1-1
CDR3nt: TGTGCCAGCAGCTCACCGGGACATCAGAACACTGAAGCTTTCTTT
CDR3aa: CASSSPGHQNTEAFF

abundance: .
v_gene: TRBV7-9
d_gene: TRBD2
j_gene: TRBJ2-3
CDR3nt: TGTGCCAGCAGATCTACTAGCGGGGGTGCGCATAGCACAGATACGCAGTATTTT
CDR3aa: CASRSTSGGAHSTDTQYF

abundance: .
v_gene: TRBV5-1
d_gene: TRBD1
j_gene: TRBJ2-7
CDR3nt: TGCGCCAGCAGCTTGGGGGCGTGGGACAGTGTCTACGAGCAGTACTTC
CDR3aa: CASSLGAWDSVYEQYF

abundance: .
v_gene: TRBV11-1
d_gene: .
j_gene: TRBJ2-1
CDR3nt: TGTGCCAGCAGCACCATCAGGGATGAGCAGTTCTTC
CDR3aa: CASSTIRDEQFF

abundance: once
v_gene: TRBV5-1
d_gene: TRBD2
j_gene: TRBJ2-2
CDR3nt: TGCGCCAGCAGCTTGGTTCGCGGGGGGACCTTCACCGGGGAGCTGTTTTTT
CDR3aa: CASSLVRGGTFTGELFF

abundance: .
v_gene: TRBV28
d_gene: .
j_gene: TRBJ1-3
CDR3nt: TGTGCCAGCGGTCCGACAGGCAACTCTGGAAACACCATATATTTT
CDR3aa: CASGPTGNSGNTIYF

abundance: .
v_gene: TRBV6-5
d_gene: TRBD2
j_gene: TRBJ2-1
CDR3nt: TGTGCCAGCAGTTCCCATAGCGGGGGGGCTGCCCTTGAGCAGTTCTTC
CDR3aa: CASSSHSGGAALEQFF

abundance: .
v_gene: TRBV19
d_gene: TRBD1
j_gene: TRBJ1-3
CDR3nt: TGTGCCAGTAGTCGAGAAGGGGGCGCCTTTGGAAACACCATATATTTT
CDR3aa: CASSREGGAFGNTIYF

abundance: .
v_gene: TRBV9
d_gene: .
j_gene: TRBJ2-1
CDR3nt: TGTGCCAGCAGCGTAGAGACCCCCGGGGGAATCGGGACTTCCAATGAGCAGTTCTTC
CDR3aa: CASSVETPGGIGTSNEQFF

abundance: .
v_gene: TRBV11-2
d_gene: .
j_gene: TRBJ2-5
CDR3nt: TGTGCCAGCAGCACTAGGACTCTATCGGGCAGGGAGACCCAGTACTTC
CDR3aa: CASSTRTLSGRETQYF

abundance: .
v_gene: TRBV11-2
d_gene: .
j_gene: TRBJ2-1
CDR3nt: TGTGCCAGCAGCTTCATCGGCAGGGAAGCCTACAATGAGCAGTTCTTC
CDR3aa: CASSFIGREAYNEQFF

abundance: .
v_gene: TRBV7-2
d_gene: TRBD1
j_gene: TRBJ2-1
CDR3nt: TGTGCCAGCAGGTCGACAGGGGGCGGTTTGGGTGAGCAGTTCTTC
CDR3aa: CASRSTGGGLGEQFF

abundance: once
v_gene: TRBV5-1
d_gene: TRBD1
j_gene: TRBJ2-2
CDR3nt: TGCGCCAGCAGCAAAACCGGGACAGAGAACACCGGGGAGCTGTTTTTT
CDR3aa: CASSKTGTENTGELFF

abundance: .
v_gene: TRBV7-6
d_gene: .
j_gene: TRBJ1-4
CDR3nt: TGTGCCAGCAGCTTCGGACTTCGAGGGAGTGAAAAACTGTTTTTT
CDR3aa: CASSFGLRGSEKLFF

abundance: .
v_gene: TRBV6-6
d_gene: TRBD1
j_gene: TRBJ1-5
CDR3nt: TGTGCCAGCAGTTACCGATCTGGGACAGGGGTTCAGCCCCAGCATTTT
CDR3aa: CASSYRSGTGVQPQHF

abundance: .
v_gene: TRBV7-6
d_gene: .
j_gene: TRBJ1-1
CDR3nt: TGTGCCGCCTGGGGAGGAACGAGGGACACTGAAGCTTTCTTT
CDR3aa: CAAWGGTRDTEAFF

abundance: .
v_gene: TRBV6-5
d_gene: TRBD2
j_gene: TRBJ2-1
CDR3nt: TGTGCCAGCAGTAATCTAGGCGGGGGGGCAAGGGAGCAGTTCTTC
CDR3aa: CASSNLGGGAREQFF

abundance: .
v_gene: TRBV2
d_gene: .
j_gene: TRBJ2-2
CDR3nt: TGTGCCAGCAGGCCGAGAGAACGAGTTAACACCGGGGAGCTGTTTTTT
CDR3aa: CASRPRERVNTGELFF

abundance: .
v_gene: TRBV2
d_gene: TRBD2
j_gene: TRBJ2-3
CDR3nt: TGTGCCAGCACCCCTAGCGGGGGGGCAACAGATACGCAGTATTTT
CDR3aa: CASTPSGGATDTQYF

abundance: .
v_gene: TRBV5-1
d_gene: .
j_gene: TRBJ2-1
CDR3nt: TGCGCCAGCAGCCCTAGCCACCAATACACTGAGCAGTTCTTC
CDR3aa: CASSPSHQYTEQFF

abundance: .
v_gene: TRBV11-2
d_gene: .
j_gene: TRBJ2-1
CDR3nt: TGTGCCAGCAGCTTAGTGTTTCGGCAGGGTGACGAGCAGTTCTTC
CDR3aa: CASSLVFRQGDEQFF

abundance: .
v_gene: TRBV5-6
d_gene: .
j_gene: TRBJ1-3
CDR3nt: TGTGCCAGCAGCCGGCGGGAGGGGAGGTCTGGAAACACCATATATTTT
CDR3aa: CASSRREGRSGNTIYF

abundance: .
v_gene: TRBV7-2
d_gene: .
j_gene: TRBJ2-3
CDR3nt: TGTGCCAGCAGCTGGGCCCAGGATACGCAGTATTTT
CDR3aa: CASSWAQDTQYF

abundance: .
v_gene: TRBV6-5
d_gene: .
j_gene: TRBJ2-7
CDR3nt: TGTGCCAGCAGTGAACGGTCAGGCAACAACGAGCAGTACTTC
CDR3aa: CASSERSGNNEQYF

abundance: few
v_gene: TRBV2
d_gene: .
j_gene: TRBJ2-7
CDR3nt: TGTGCCAGCAGTACAGGCTACGAGCAGTACTTC
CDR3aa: CASSTGYEQYF

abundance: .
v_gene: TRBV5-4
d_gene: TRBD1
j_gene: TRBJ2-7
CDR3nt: TGTGCCAGCAGCTGGGGCGACAGGGTCGGCGAGCAGTACTTC
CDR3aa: CASSWGDRVGEQYF

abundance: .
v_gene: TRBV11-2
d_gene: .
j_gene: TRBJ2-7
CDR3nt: TGTGCCAGCAGCTTAGTGGGGCCGACCTACGAGCAGTACTTC
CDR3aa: CASSLVGPTYEQYF

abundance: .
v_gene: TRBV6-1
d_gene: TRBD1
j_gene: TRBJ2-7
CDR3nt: TGTGCCAGCAGACGGACAGGGGGGTTATCCTACGAGCAGTACTTC
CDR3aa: CASRRTGGLSYEQYF

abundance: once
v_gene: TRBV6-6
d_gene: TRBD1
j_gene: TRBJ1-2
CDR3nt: TGTGCCAGCAGTTACTGGGACAGGGTAAACTATGGCTACACCTTC
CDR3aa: CASSYWDRVNYGYTF

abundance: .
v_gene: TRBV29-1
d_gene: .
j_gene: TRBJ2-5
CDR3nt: TGCAGCGTTGACTCACAGGGTAGAGAGACCCAGTACTTC
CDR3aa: CSVDSQGRETQYF

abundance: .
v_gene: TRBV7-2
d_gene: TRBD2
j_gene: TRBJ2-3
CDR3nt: TGTGCCAGCAGCTCCCAGACTAGCGGGTGGCAGTATTTT
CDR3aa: CASSSQTSGWQYF

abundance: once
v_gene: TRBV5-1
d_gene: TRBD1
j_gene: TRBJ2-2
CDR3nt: TGCGCCAGCAGCGACGGGACAGGTCGGCGCACCGGGGAGCTGTTTTTT
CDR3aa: CASSDGTGRRTGELFF

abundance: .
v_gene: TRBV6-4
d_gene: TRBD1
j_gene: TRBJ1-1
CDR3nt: TGTGCCAGCAGTGACACATCGACAGGGAAGAACACTGAAGCTTTCTTT
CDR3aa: CASSDTSTGKNTEAFF

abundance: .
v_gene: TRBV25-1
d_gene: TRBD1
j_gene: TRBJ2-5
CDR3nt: TGTGCCAGCAGTGAATTGGGAACAGGGGGAACCCAGTACTTC
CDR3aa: CASSELGTGGTQYF

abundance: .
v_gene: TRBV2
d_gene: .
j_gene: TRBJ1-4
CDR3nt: TGTGCCAGCAGGGGGCAGTCTAATGAAAAACTGTTTTTT
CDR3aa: CASRGQSNEKLFF

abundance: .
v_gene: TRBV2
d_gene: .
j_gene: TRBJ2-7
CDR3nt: TGTGCCAGCACCAACGGGACTTACCACGAGCAGTACTTC
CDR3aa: CASTNGTYHEQYF